This T cell receptor beta chain was observed in a study of blood T cell repertoires in COVID-19. Profiling relied on immunoSEQ multiplex PCR, and the TCRdb table lists in-frame clones only, not all of them. Among 75,000 to 90,000 clones, around four fifths were seen once, and the ten largest hold 15% to 20%. Germline CDR1 reads KGHSH; CDR2 reads LQKENI. Germline trimming cut 5 bases from V and 4 bases from J; bases unmatched to any gene: 9. This CDR3 has 15 amino acids. The source is a man of 80 years or more with active or convalescent COVID-19. Sequenced sample: peripheral blood. J is TRBJ2-7 and V is TRBV18, with 9 bases aligning to TRBD2. CDR3 sequence: CASSKLGTSNYEQYV. CDR3 bases: TGTGCCAGCTCAAAACTCGGGACTAGCAATTACGAGCAGTACGTC.